Detailed here is one T cell receptor (beta chain). Its target is unknown. TCRdb fed the reads into MiXCR, producing one record per CDR3 protein. The table records around 540,000 distinct CDR3 sequences, roughly a third of them present only once. These data belong to a study of T cell repertoires in cytomegalovirus infection. Study overall: Carrying CMV and the relevant HLA type showed in public TCR beta signatures. Study results and caveats: HLA-C-restricted TCR beta clonotypes specific for CMV led the ex vivo response. People with CMV and the relevant HLA were identified by cumulative public TCR beta family frequency.

V lost 4 bases, J lost 7 bases, and 13 bases lay in between. There are 13 residues in the CDR3. The chain links TRBV12-3 or TRBV12-4 to TRBJ2-5, with TRBD1 as a possible D gene (5 bases). The sequence came from a human donor in good health (CMV status not recorded). Some clones in this sample may be carry-over from other donors' samples. Sequencing used cultured PBMCs, obtained from culture after CMV antigen stimulation. The CDR3 DNA is TGTGCCAGCAGTTGGGCCCAAAGGGGGACCCAGTACTTC. Its translation is CASSWAQRGTQYF.